This T cell receptor beta chain came from a study of T cell changes during pregnancy in multiple sclerosis. CDR3 length equals 16 residues. V gave up 8 bases and J gave up 7 bases; unmatched junction bases: 11. Germline V gene data show CDR1 as LNHDA and CDR2 as SQIVND (reference sequence). Sequenced by immunoSEQ multiplex PCR; TCRdb stores in-frame clones only, minus some. Here the sample spans approximately 40,000 clones, about 92% being singletons. Sequenced material: CD4+ T cells from peripheral blood mononuclear cells, taken in the third trimester of pregnancy. The source is a female donor with multiple sclerosis, enrolled in a pregnancy study. The chain recombines TRBV19 with TRBJ2-1; 13 bases are a match to TRBD2. The CDR3: CASFPLAGGPKNEQFF. CDR3 nucleotides: TGTGCCAGTTTCCCACTAGCGGGAGGGCCCAAAAATGAGCAGTTCTTC. The full variable domain, with the rest looked up from reference TRBV19 and TRBJ2-1, is DGGITQSPKYLFRKEGQNVTLSCEQNLNHDAMYWYRQDPGQGLRLIYYSQIVNDFQKGDIAEGYSVSREKKESFPLTVTSAQKNPTAFYLCASFPLAGGPKNEQFFGPGTRLTVL.